The clone carrying this T cell receptor (beta chain) was recorded once. The target antigen is unknown. The data are from a study of persistence of HIV-infected CD4 T cells. Whole-study context: Donors were ART-treated; their CMV- and Gag-responding CD4+ T cells were isolated.

Cells were stimulated with overlapping HIV-1 Gag 15-mer peptides. Memory cells lacking CD40L and CD69 with high CD45RO were sorted. Adults with HIV-1 started suppressive ART while chronically infected. Sequencing used immunoSEQ version 4 in survey mode. Each sample used up to about 1 ug genomic DNA diluted to roughly 10 ng/uL. The method was immunoSEQ multiplex PCR; TCRdb's version includes in-frame clones alone and lacks a portion of them. There are about 40,000 clones in the sample; 70% to 80% occur only once, and 12% to 15% lies in the top ten. The V gene's germline CDR1 is LGHDT and CDR2 YNNKEL (reference sequence). The V end was cut by 4 bases, the J end by 1 base, with 10 bases between. The CDR3 loop spans 14 amino acids.

The specimen was CD4+ T cells sorted from PBMCs after roughly 18-hour stimulation, collected from a patient who received antiretroviral therapy. The TCR originated in an adult man with HIV who was CMV-seropositive. The V gene is TRBV3-1 (or the pseudogene TRBV3-2), the J gene TRBJ1-1, with a possible D match to TRBD1 (5 bases). The CDR3 loop reads CASSLGASNTEAFF. In DNA, the CDR3 is TGTGCCAGCAGCCTCGGGGCCTCGAACACTGAAGCTTTCTTT.